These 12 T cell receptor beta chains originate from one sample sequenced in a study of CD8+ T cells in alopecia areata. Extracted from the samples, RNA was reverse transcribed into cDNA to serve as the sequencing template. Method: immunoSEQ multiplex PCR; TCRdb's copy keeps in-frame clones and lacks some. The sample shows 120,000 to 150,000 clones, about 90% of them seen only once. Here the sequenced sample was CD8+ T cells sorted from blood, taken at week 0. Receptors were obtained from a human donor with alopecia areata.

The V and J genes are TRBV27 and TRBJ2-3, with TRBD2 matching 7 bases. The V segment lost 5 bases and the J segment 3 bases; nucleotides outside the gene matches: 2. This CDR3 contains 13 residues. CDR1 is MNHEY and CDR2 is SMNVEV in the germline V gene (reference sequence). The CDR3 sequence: CASSLAVTDTQYF. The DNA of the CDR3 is TGTGCCAGCAGTCTAGCGGTGACAGATACGCAGTATTTT.

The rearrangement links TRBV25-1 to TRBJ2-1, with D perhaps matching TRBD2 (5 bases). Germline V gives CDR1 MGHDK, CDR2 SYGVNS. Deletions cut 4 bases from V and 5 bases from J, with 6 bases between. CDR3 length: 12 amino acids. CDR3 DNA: TGTGCCAGCAGTGGGGGAGACAATGAGCAGTTCTTC. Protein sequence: CASSGGDNEQFF.

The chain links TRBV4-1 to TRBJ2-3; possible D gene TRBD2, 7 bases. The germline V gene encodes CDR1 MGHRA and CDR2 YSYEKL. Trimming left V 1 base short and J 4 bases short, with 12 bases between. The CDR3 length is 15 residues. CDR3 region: CASSQVAGAADTQYF. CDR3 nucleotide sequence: TGCGCCAGCAGCCAAGTCGCGGGGGCAGCAGATACGCAGTATTTT.

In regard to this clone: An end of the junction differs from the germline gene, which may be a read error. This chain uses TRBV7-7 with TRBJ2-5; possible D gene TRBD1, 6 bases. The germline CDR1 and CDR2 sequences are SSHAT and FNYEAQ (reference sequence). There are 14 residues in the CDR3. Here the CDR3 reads CASSLGQYQETQYF. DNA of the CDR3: TGTGCTAGCAGCTTAGGACAGTACCAAGAGACCCAGTACTTC.

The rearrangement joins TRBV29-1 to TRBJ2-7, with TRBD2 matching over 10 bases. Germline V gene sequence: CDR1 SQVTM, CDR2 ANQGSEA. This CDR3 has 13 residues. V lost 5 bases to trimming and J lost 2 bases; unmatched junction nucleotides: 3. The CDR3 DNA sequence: TGCAGCGTTTTTGGGACTAGCGCCTACGAGCAGTACTTC. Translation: CSVFGTSAYEQYF.

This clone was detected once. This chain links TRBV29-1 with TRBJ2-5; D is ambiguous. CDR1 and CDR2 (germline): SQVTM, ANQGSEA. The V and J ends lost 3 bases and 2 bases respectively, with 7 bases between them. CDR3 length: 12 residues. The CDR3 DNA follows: TGCAGCGTTGACGCGGAACAAGAGACCCAGTACTTC. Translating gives CSVDAEQETQYF.

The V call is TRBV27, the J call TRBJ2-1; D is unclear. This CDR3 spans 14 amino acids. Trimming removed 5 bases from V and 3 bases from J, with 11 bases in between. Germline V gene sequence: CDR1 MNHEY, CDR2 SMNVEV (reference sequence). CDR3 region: CASSPLANYNEQFF. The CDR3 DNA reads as TGTGCCAGCAGTCCCTTGGCTAACTACAATGAGCAGTTCTTC.

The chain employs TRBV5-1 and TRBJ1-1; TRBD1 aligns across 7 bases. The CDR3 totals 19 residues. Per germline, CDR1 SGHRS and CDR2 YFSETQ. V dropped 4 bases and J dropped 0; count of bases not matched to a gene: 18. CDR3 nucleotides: TGCGCCAGCAGCCCCTCGACAGGGAGGGTTGGAAGAGTGAACACTGAAGCTTTCTTT. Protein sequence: CASSPSTGRVGRVNTEAFF.

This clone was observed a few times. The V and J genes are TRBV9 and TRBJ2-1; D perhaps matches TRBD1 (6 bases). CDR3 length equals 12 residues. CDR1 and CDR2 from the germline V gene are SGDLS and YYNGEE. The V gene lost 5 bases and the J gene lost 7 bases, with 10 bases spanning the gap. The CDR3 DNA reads TGTGCCAGCAGTATCACAGGGAATGAGCAGTTCTTC. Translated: CASSITGNEQFF.

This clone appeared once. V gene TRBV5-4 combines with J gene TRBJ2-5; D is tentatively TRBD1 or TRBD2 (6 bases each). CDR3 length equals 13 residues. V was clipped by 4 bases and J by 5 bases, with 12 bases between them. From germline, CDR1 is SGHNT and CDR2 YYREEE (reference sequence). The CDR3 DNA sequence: TGTGCCAGCAGCCCGCGAGGGGGGGAGACCCAGTACTTC. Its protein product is CASSPRGGETQYF.

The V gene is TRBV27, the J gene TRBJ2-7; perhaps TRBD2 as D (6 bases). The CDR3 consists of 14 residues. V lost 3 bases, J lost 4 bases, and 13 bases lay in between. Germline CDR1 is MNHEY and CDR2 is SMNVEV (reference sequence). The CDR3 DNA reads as TGTGCCAGCAGTTTTATTGGGGGGAAGTACGAGCAGTACTTC. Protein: CASSFIGGKYEQYF.

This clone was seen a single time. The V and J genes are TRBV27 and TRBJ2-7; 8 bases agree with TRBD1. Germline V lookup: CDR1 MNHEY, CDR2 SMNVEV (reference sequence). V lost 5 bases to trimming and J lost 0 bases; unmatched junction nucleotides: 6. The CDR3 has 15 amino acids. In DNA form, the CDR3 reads TGTGCCAGCAGTCCCCGGGACAGGCCCTCCTACGAGCAGTACTTC. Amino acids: CASSPRDRPSYEQYF.